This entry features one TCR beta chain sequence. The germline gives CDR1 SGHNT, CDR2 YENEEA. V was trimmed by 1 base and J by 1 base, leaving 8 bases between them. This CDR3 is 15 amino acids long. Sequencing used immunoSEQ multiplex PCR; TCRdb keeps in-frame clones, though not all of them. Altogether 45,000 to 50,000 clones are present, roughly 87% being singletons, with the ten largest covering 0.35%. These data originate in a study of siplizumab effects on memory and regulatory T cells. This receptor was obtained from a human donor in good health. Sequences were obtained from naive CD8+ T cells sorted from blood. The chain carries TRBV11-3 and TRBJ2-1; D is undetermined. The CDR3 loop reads CASSLGDGSYNEQFF. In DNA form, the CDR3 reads TGTGCCAGCAGCTTAGGAGACGGTTCCTACAATGAGCAGTTCTTC.